A selection of T cell receptor beta chains follows, all from one sample in a study of brain T cells in children with intractable seizures. Using immunoSEQ multiplex PCR, the repertoire was profiled, and TCRdb retains in-frame clones only, with some absent. The table includes fewer than 150,000 clones, 85% to 95% detected once. The sequences come from peripheral blood, collected at surgery. The receptors were sampled from a boy younger than two with hemimegalencephaly and intractable seizures. CDR3s include the opening cysteine and the closing phenylalanine or tryptophan. A D gene is named only where the DNA matches it firmly. For some rows the clone size is stated as once, few or many, or as a class when expanded; others skip it.

TRBV11-1	-	TRBJ2-5	TRBD1	CASSPGQGGQETQYF	TGTGCCAGCAGCCCAGGACAGGGGGGACAAGAGACCCAGTACTTC
TRBV30	-	TRBJ2-1	-	CAWSPLARNEQFF	TGTGCCTGGAGCCCACTAGCCCGCAATGAGCAGTTCTTC
TRBV27	-	TRBJ2-3	TRBD1	CASSRQGWIDTQYF	TGTGCCAGCAGCCGACAGGGTTGGATAGATACGCAGTATTTT
TRBV10-3	-	TRBJ2-1	TRBD1	CAIKMTGDYNEQFF	TGTGCCATCAAAATGACAGGGGACTACAATGAGCAGTTCTTC
TRBV7-2	-	TRBJ2-3	-	CASSPGTRVTDTQYF	TGTGCCAGCAGCCCCGGGACAAGGGTCACAGATACGCAGTATTTT
TRBV7-3	few	TRBJ2-7	-	CASSFGYPYEQYF	TGTGCCAGCAGCTTTGGTTACCCCTACGAGCAGTACTTC
TRBV30	-	TRBJ1-2	-	CAWSGALEGYGYTF	TGTGCCTGGAGTGGCGCCCTAGAGGGGTATGGCTACACCTTC
TRBV4-1	-	TRBJ2-1	TRBD2	CASSQEGTLAGGNEQFF	TGCGCCAGCAGCCAGGAAGGAACCCTAGCGGGTGGGAATGAGCAGTTCTTC
TRBV10-1	once	TRBJ1-6	TRBD1	CASIGQGRYNSPLHF	TGCGCCAGCATCGGACAGGGTCGATATAATTCACCCCTCCACTTT
TRBV5-1	-	TRBJ2-3	-	CASSGQAGDTQYF	TGCGCCAGCAGCGGGCAGGCGGGAGATACGCAGTATTTT
TRBV7-9	-	TRBJ2-3	-	CASSTLQGRDTDTQYF	TGTGCCAGCAGCACCCTTCAGGGGAGAGACACAGATACGCAGTATTTT
TRBV19	-	TRBJ2-7	-	CASSIDLGQTYEQYF	TGTGCCAGTAGTATAGACCTCGGACAGACCTACGAGCAGTACTTC
TRBV19	-	TRBJ2-2	-	CASSIIVANTGELFF	TGTGCCAGTAGTATAATTGTCGCGAACACCGGGGAGCTGTTTTTT
TRBV5-1	-	TRBJ2-3	TRBD2	CASSLRDLAGARYF	TGCGCCAGCAGCTTGAGGGACCTAGCGGGAGCTCGGTATTTT
TRBV6-2/TRBV6-3	-	TRBJ2-1	-	CASSYARGARVSYNEQFF	TGTGCCAGCAGTTACGCCAGGGGCGCCAGGGTTTCCTACAATGAGCAGTTCTTC
TRBV28	-	TRBJ2-2	-	CASSGTGELFF	TGTGCCAGCAGTGGGACCGGGGAGCTGTTTTTT
TRBV9	-	TRBJ1-1	TRBD1	CASSPQGVVTEAFF	TGTGCCAGCAGCCCACAGGGGGTTGTGACTGAAGCTTTCTTT
TRBV6-4	-	TRBJ2-3	TRBD2	CASSETSGTDTQYF	TGTGCCAGCAGTGAGACTAGCGGCACAGATACGCAGTATTTT
TRBV5-1	-	TRBJ2-3	TRBD2	CASRGLSGTQYF	TGCGCCAGCAGGGGACTAAGTGGTACGCAGTATTTT
TRBV4-1	-	TRBJ2-2	TRBD2	CASSQHLAGLTNTGELFF	TGCGCCAGCAGCCAACATCTAGCGGGACTGACGAACACCGGGGAGCTGTTTTTT
TRBV27	-	TRBJ1-4	TRBD1	CASSLLGGQPFNEKLFF	TGTGCCAGCAGTTTATTAGGGGGACAGCCTTTTAATGAAAAACTGTTTTTT
TRBV5-1	-	TRBJ2-1	-	CASSGRDSGRNEQFF	TGCGCCAGCAGCGGACGGGACTCTGGGCGGAATGAGCAGTTCTTC
TRBV28	-	TRBJ2-7	-	CASSLEQGYEQYF	TGTGCCAGCAGTTTAGAGCAGGGCTACGAGCAGTACTTC
TRBV11-2	-	TRBJ2-1	TRBD2	CASSFALGTSDSYNEQFF	TGTGCCAGCAGCTTTGCACTGGGGACTAGCGATTCCTACAATGAGCAGTTCTTC
TRBV9	-	TRBJ2-7	-	CASSPSPTGSYEQYF	TGTGCCAGCAGCCCGAGCCCTACAGGGTCCTACGAGCAGTACTTC
TRBV9	few	TRBJ1-3	-	CASSVAGGVSSGNTIYF	TGTGCCAGCAGCGTAGCGGGCGGAGTTTCCTCTGGAAACACCATATATTTT
TRBV7-6	-	TRBJ2-7	-	CASGGLAYTYEQYF	TGTGCCAGCGGGGGGTTAGCCTACACCTACGAGCAGTACTTC
TRBV27	-	TRBJ1-5	TRBD1	CASRGLTGTGLSGQPQHF	TGTGCCAGCAGGGGCCTCACCGGGACAGGGTTATCGGGTCAGCCCCAGCATTTT
TRBV28	once	TRBJ1-6	-	CASSLGGVVSPLHF	TGTGCCAGCAGTTTGGGGGGGGTCGTTTCACCCCTCCACTTT
TRBV6-5	-	TRBJ1-5	-	CASSWEAYSNQPQHF	TGTGCCAGCAGCTGGGAGGCCTATAGCAATCAGCCCCAGCATTTT
TRBV18	-	TRBJ1-2	TRBD1	CASSPRDSGHGYTF	TGTGCCAGCTCACCCCGGGACAGTGGGCATGGCTACACCTTC
TRBV5-5	-	TRBJ1-5	TRBD1	CASSPGQGNQPQHF	TGTGCCAGCAGCCCCGGACAGGGCAATCAGCCCCAGCATTTT
TRBV27	-	TRBJ2-1	TRBD2	CASSLGGSSYNEQFF	TGTGCCAGCAGTTTAGGCGGGAGCTCCTACAATGAGCAGTTCTTC
TRBV7-3	-	TRBJ2-3	-	CASSLSPATDTQYF	TGTGCCAGCAGCTTAAGCCCCGCCACAGATACGCAGTATTTT
TRBV14	-	TRBJ2-7	-	CASSQALKYEQYF	TGTGCCAGCAGCCAAGCCCTGAAGTACGAGCAGTACTTC
TRBV5-5	-	TRBJ2-2	-	CASSLARGRPGELFF	TGTGCCAGCAGCTTGGCCCGAGGGAGGCCCGGGGAGCTGTTTTTT
TRBV2	once	TRBJ2-3	TRBD2	CASSGLAGITDTQYF	TGTGCCAGCAGTGGACTAGCGGGGATCACAGATACGCAGTATTTT
TRBV7-2	once	TRBJ2-6	TRBD2	CASSLSGIHSGANVLTF	TGTGCCAGCAGCTTAAGCGGGATCCACTCTGGGGCCAACGTCCTGACTTTC
TRBV23-1	-	TRBJ2-2	-	CASSLRYGPGELFF	TGCGCCAGCAGTCTACGTTACGGTCCCGGGGAGCTGTTTTTT
TRBV7-4	-	TRBJ2-1	-	CASSPDTLVGGYNEQFF	TGTGCCAGCAGCCCCGACACCCTAGTGGGGGGTTACAATGAGCAGTTCTTC
TRBV3-1/TRBV3-2	few	TRBJ1-1	-	CASSAMNTEAFF	TGTGCCAGCAGCGCGATGAACACTGAAGCTTTCTTT
TRBV4-2	-	TRBJ2-7	TRBD2	CASSPTSGYEQYF	TGTGCCAGCAGCCCCACTAGCGGCTACGAGCAGTACTTC
TRBV19	-	TRBJ2-3	-	CASSIEGRGMPDTQYF	TGTGCCAGTAGTATAGAGGGCAGGGGAATGCCAGATACGCAGTATTTT
TRBV28	-	TRBJ1-4	TRBD1	CASSSIGGSTNEKLFF	TGTGCCAGCAGTTCAATAGGGGGCTCAACTAATGAAAAACTGTTTTTT
TRBV2	-	TRBJ2-1	-	CASSEGSSSYNEQFF	TGTGCCAGCAGTGAGGGCAGCAGCTCCTACAATGAGCAGTTCTTC
TRBV28	-	TRBJ2-3	TRBD2	CASSLNNPSGDTQYF	TGTGCCAGCAGTTTAAACAACCCTAGCGGAGATACGCAGTATTTT
TRBV28	-	TRBJ1-2	-	CASSFRGLGGYTF	TGTGCCAGCAGTTTCCGGGGGCTAGGTGGCTACACCTTC
TRBV23-1	-	TRBJ1-1	-	CASSSVPRERDTEAFF	TGCGCCAGCAGTTCAGTTCCCCGTGAGAGGGACACTGAAGCTTTCTTT
TRBV30	-	TRBJ2-4	-	CAWTFPPKNIQYF	TGTGCCTGGACCTTCCCGCCCAAAAACATTCAGTACTTC
TRBV5-1	-	TRBJ2-2	-	CASSPLPTGRTGELFF	TGCGCCAGCAGCCCTCTACCAACAGGGAGGACCGGGGAGCTGTTTTTT
TRBV19	-	TRBJ1-5	TRBD1	CASSDRGGQPQHF	TGTGCCAGCTCAGACAGGGGCGGTCAGCCCCAGCATTTT